This paragraph covers one T cell receptor (beta chain) sequence. No cognate antigen has been identified for it. There are no base qualities to consult, and no much larger clone falls within one base. Participants in the prospective study were enrolled through a virtual design, were aged about 18 to 90 years, and lived in roughly 24 United States geographic areas. In the prospective study, cohorts were assigned on the basis of participant-reported clinical history obtained from a screening survey and a study questionnaire. For ImmuneRACE Cohort 3, a participant was defined as recovered based on two consecutive negative NP/OP PCR tests, clearance by a healthcare professional, or resolution of symptoms. In the prospective study, mobile phlebotomists collected whole blood, serum and a nasopharyngeal or oropharyngeal swab from each participant. Over an approximately 2-month period, participants in the prospective study had the option of providing additional blood draws and questionnaires. Prospective study blood samples were shipped either frozen or at room temperature before DNA extraction.

This sample is part of a study of blood T cell repertoires in COVID-19 (dated by TCRdb to 2020 to 2021). At the level of the whole study: Samples covering the acute and convalescent phases of COVID-19 were provided by collaborators in the United States, Italy and Spain. The prospective study material was composed of cDNA or gDNA derived from T cells, B-cell-depleted T cells, or PBMCs. HLA class I and class II types, where available, came from metadata supplied by the sample provider rather than from assay-based typing. Sample metadata almost always included a de-identified subject ID, COVID-19 status, age in years and sex. Subjects who had been exposed to COVID-19, were actively infected with it, or had recovered from it provided the deeply sampled blood TCRbeta repertoires that made up the dataset. A freely available public database, intended as a resource for researchers studying the immune response to SARS-CoV-2, is where the repertoires were released. The samples were drawn from the first 160 participants of the ongoing ImmuneRACE study and from 1,254 subjects provided by 6 global collaborators. Study-level results and caveats: Clinical and demographic metadata were provided uncurated, with the amount varying by source and participant.

TCRbeta CDR3 regions were amplified from genomic DNA using the immunoSEQ Assay, a bias-controlled multiplex PCR. In the paper's pipeline: Nucleated cell counts per sample were estimated from amplification of reference gene primers within the assay. Sequence reads were collapsed and filtered to measure the absolute abundance of every unique TCRbeta CDR3 rearrangement. Productive Simpson clonality was computed per sample as the square root of Simpson's diversity index over productive rearrangements. TCRdb took over this immuneACCESS table, retaining in-frame rearrangements with V and J assigned. Such tables are incomplete; in checked studies, under half of the missing clones stem from an unresolved V gene, and the remainder is unexplained. The D gene and trimming were derived from the DNA, and the V and J assignments and clone size from that table. The sample records fewer than 400,000 clones, 80% to 90% of which are singletons. Approximately 10% of the sample is taken by the ten largest.

The sample was PBMCs or T cells enriched from blood (not recorded which). The source is a woman in her 50s who had recovered from COVID-19.

The bases read TGTGCCAGCAGTGAACCACAGGGAGATGAGCAGTTCTTC. It encodes CASSEPQGDEQFF. The rearrangement joined TRBV25-1 to TRBJ2-1; TRBD1 is a possible D gene, resting on 6 matching bases. Reading the germline V gene gives CDR1 MGHDK and CDR2 SYGVNS. There are 13 amino acids in the CDR3, from cysteine to phenylalanine inclusive. The sequence is cut down to CDR3 DNA, 39 bases in frame from base 1. V loses 2 bases, J loses 8 bases, and the germline ends lie 10 bases apart.